The source of this T cell receptor beta chain is a study of blood T cell repertoires in COVID-19 (dated by TCRdb to the early 2020s). Some background on the complete study: Samples from collaborators originated in the United States, Italy and Spain and spanned both the acute and convalescent phases of COVID-19. The samples were drawn from the first 160 participants of the ongoing ImmuneRACE study and from 1,254 subjects provided by 6 global collaborators. Subjects who had been exposed to COVID-19, were actively infected with it, or had recovered from it provided the deeply sampled blood TCRbeta repertoires that made up the dataset. A de-identified subject ID, COVID-19 status, age in years and sex were almost always included in the sample metadata. The prospective study material was composed of cDNA or gDNA derived from T cells, B-cell-depleted T cells, or PBMCs. HLA class I and class II types, where available, came from metadata supplied by the sample provider rather than from assay-based typing. The repertoires were released in a freely available public database intended as a resource for research on the immune response to SARS-CoV-2.

Each collaborating institution followed its own protocols to collect whole blood in K2EDTA tubes. For TCRbeta analysis, collaborators shipped samples as frozen whole blood, isolated PBMCs, or DNA extracted from either of those sample types. The cysteine opens and the phenylalanine closes a CDR3 of 16 amino acids. CDR3 DNA is the only sequence kept; it has 48 bases, read in frame from the first base. CDR1 and CDR2, per the germline V gene, are SNHLY and FYNNEI. Trimming leaves V shorter by 11 bases and J shorter by 2 bases, with the junction holding 16 bases beyond the gene matches. Broader findings and caveats from the paper: The amount of clinical and demographic metadata varied by source and participant and was provided uncurated.

The immunoSEQ Assay, a bias-controlled multiplex PCR, was used to amplify TCRbeta CDR3 regions from genomic DNA. The original methods were these. The number of nucleated cells in each sample was estimated by amplification of reference gene primers within the assay. To quantify the absolute abundance of each unique TCRbeta CDR3 rearrangement, sequence reads were collapsed and filtered. Productive Simpson clonality was computed per sample as the square root of Simpson's diversity index over productive rearrangements. TCRdb took this table from immuneACCESS and kept in-frame rearrangements with V and J called. Such tables lack part of the clones; where checked against another copy, unresolved V genes explain under half of the gap, and the rest is unexplained. V and J calls plus clone size are reproduced from that table; the DNA served to infer D and trimming. The sample data list 150,000 to 200,000 clones, and around nine tenths of these were observed just once. The ten largest make up approximately 4.5% of the sample.

To note about this clone: The antigen it recognizes is unknown. No much larger clone is present one base from it, and per-base qualities are unavailable.

Sequencing was performed on peripheral blood. The source of this sequence is a human donor in a cohort sampled during active COVID-19. The chain joins TRBV2 to TRBJ2-3; 7 of the junction bases match TRBD2. The CDR3 amino acid sequence is: CAHTRASGGYTDTQYF. The DNA sequence is given as TGTGCCCACACCAGGGCTAGCGGAGGTTACACAGATACGCAGTATTTT.